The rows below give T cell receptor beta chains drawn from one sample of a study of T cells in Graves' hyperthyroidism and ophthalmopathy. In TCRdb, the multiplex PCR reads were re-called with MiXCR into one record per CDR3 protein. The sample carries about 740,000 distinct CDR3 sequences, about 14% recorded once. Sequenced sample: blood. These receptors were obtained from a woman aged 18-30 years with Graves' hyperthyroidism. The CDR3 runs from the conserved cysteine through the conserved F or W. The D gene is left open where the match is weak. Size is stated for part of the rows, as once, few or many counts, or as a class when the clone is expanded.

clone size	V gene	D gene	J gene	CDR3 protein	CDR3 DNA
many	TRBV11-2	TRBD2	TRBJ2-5	CASSPLHRGRAGETQYF	TGTGCCAGCAGCCCCCTCCACCGCGGGAGGGCCGGGGAGACCCAGTACTTC
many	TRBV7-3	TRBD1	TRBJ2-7	CASSPDGDSYEQYF	TGTGCCAGCAGCCCCGATGGGGACAGCTACGAGCAGTACTTC
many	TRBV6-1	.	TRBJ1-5	CASMWGGSDQPQHF	TGTGCCAGTATGTGGGGGGGCTCTGATCAGCCCCAGCATTTT
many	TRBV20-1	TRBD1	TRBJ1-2	CSARGGQGADYGYTF	TGCAGTGCTAGAGGGGGACAGGGGGCGGACTATGGCTACACCTTC
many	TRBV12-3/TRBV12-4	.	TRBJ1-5	CASSFPEQPQHF	TGTGCCAGCAGTTTCCCAGAGCAGCCCCAGCATTTT
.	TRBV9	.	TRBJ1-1	CASSVQSMNTEAFF	TGTGCCAGCAGCGTTCAGAGCATGAACACTGAAGCTTTCTTT
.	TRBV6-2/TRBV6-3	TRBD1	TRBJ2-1	CASKGALYNEQFF	TGTGCCAGCAAGGGGGCTCTCTACAATGAGCAGTTCTTC
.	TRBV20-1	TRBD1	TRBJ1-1	CRTGYTEAFF	TGCAGGACAGGGTACACTGAAGCTTTCTTT
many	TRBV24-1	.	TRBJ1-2	CASFPGDGLLYGYTF	TGTGCCTCCTTTCCCGGGGACGGACTACTTTATGGCTACACCTTC
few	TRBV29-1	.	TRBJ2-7	CSVVQGHEQYF	TGCAGCGTTGTTCAGGGCCACGAGCAGTACTTC
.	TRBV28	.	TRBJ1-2	CASSLASSGQGRGYTF	TGTGCCAGCAGTTTAGCTAGTTCGGGGCAGGGTCGTGGCTACACCTTC
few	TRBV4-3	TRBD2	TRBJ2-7	CASSQSGTSFYNEQYF	TGCGCCAGCAGCCAGTCCGGGACTAGCTTTTACAATGAGCAGTACTTC
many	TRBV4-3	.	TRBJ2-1	CASSQDGDSYNEQFF	TGCGCCAGCAGCCAAGATGGGGACTCATACAATGAGCAGTTCTTC
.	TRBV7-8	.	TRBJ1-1	CASSSVGGGLNTEAFF	TGTGCCAGCAGCTCCGTGGGGGGGGGCTTGAACACTGAAGCTTTCTTT
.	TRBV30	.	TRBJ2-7	CAGNSDAYEQYF	TGTGCCGGGAACAGTGACGCCTACGAGCAGTACTTC
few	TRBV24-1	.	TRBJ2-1	CATSDPSRPYNEQFF	TGTGCCACCAGTGATCCCTCCCGGCCCTACAATGAGCAGTTCTTC
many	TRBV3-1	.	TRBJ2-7	CASSQGHLPYEQYF	TGTGCCAGCAGCCAAGGGCACCTACCCTACGAGCAGTACTTC
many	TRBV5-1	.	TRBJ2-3	CASSLAADTQYF	TGCGCCAGCAGCTTGGCCGCAGATACGCAGTATTTT
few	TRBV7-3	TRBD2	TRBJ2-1	CASSRTGTSGRARVESLNEQFF	TGTGCCAGCAGCCGGACTGGGACTAGCGGGAGGGCCCGGGTGGAATCTTTAAATGAGCAGTTCTTC
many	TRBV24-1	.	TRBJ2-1	CATSDLGIGGINEQFF	TGTGCCACCAGTGATTTAGGAATTGGCGGTATTAATGAGCAGTTCTTC
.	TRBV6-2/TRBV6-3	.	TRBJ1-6	CASSYSNQGNSPLHF	TGTGCCAGCAGTTACTCGAACCAGGGGAACTCACCCCTCCACTTT
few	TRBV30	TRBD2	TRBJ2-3	CAWSVGAGVADTQYF	TGTGCCTGGAGTGTTGGAGCGGGAGTCGCAGATACGCAGTATTTT
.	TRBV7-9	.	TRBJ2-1	CASSLALPSYNEQFF	TGTGCCAGCAGCTTAGCCCTGCCGTCCTACAATGAGCAGTTCTTC
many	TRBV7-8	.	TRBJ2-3	CASSLSKGDTQYF	TGTGCCAGCAGCTTAAGTAAGGGGGATACGCAGTATTTT
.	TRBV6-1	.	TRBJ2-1	CASSRGGPLNEQFF	TGTGCCAGCAGTCGTGGAGGGCCGCTCAATGAGCAGTTCTTC
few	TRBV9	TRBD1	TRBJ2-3	CASSPGQGITDTQYF	TGTGCCAGCAGCCCGGGACAGGGGATTACAGATACGCAGTATTTT
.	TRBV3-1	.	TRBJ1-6	CASSQDGGDSPLHF	TGTGCCAGCAGCCAGGACGGGGGGGATTCACCCCTCCACTTT
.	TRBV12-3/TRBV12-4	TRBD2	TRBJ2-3	CAINRELAGGTDTQYF	TGTGCCATCAACAGGGAACTAGCGGGGGGCACAGATACGCAGTATTTT
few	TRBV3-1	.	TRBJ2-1	CASKKAGDYNEQFF	TGTGCCAGCAAGAAGGCAGGGGATTACAATGAGCAGTTCTTC
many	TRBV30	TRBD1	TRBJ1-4	CAWSDPGGMETKLFF	TGTGCCTGGAGTGACCCAGGGGGGATGGAAACAAAACTGTTTTTT
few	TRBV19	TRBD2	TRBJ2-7	CASSTGRAYEQYF	TGTGCCAGTAGTACCGGGAGGGCCTACGAGCAGTACTTC
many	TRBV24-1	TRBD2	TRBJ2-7	CATSPGGINAYEQYF	TGTGCCACCAGTCCCGGGGGGATTAATGCCTACGAGCAGTACTTC
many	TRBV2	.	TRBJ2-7	CASSDGADEQYF	TGTGCCAGCAGTGATGGGGCCGACGAGCAGTACTTC
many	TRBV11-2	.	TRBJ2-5	CASNKGVGRETQYF	TGTGCCAGCAACAAGGGGGTCGGGCGAGAGACCCAGTACTTC
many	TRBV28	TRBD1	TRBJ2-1	CASSSPPTGDSYNEQFF	TGTGCCAGCAGTTCCCCCCCAACAGGGGACTCCTACAATGAGCAGTTCTTC
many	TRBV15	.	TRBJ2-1	CATSRDQAATYNEQFF	TGTGCCACCAGCAGAGATCAAGCGGCTACCTACAATGAGCAGTTCTTC
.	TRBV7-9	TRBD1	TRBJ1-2	CASSLETGTYGYTF	TGTGCCAGCAGCTTGGAGACAGGGACCTATGGCTACACCTTC
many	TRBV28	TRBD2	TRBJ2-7	CASSVSTSGSGEQYF	TGTGCCAGCTCCGTTTCGACTAGCGGGAGCGGCGAGCAGTACTTC
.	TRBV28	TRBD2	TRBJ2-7	CASSLTLTPLGLGLDEQYF	TGTGCCAGCAGTTTGACCCTAACGCCCTTGGGACTAGGTCTCGACGAGCAGTACTTC
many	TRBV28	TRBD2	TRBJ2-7	CASSLGGGRYSYEQYF	TGTGCCAGCAGTTTAGGGGGCGGGAGGTACTCCTACGAGCAGTACTTC
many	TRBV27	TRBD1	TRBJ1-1	CASKKDRPEMNTEAFF	TGTGCCAGCAAGAAGGACAGGCCCGAAATGAACACTGAAGCTTTCTTT
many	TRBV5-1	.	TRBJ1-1	CASKSMNTEAFF	TGCGCCAGCAAATCCATGAACACTGAAGCTTTCTTT
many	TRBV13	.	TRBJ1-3	CASSRRGTIRNTIYF	TGTGCCAGCAGCCGCCGCGGGACGATAAGAAACACCATATATTTT
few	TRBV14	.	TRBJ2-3	CASSVLNTDTQYF	TGTGCCAGCAGCGTCTTAAATACAGATACGCAGTATTTT
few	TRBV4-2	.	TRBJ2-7	CASSQDNGLYEQYF	TGTGCCAGCAGCCAAGACAACGGCCTCTACGAGCAGTACTTC
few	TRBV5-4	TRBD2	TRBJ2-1	CASSPGLAGGIFYNGQFF	TGTGCCAGCAGCCCGGGACTAGCGGGAGGGATCTTCTACAATGGGCAGTTCTTC
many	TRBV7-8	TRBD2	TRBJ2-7	CASSLEAGNGPYEQYF	TGTGCCAGCAGCTTAGAAGCGGGAAATGGGCCCTACGAGCAGTACTTC
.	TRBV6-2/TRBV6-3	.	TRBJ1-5	CASRQRRGSNQPQHF	TGTGCCAGCAGACAACGGAGGGGCAGCAATCAGCCCCAGCATTTT
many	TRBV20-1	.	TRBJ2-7	CSASKGPQSYEQYF	TGCAGTGCTAGTAAGGGACCCCAATCCTACGAGCAGTACTTC
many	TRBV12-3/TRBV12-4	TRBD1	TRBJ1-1	CASIIGQGAASEAFF	TGTGCCAGCATCATTGGACAGGGGGCGGCTTCTGAAGCTTTCTTT
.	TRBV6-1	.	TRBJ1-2	CASTVGGRGGYTF	TGTGCCAGCACTGTGGGGGGGCGCGGTGGCTACACCTTC
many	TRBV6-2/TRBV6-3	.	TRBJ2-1	CASKGGGPSYNEQFF	TGTGCCAGCAAAGGGGGAGGGCCTTCCTACAATGAGCAGTTCTTC
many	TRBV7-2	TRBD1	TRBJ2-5	CASSGPATMGQVETQYF	TGTGCCAGCAGCGGCCCCGCCACAATGGGACAGGTAGAGACCCAGTACTTC
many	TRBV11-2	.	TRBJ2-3	CASSLGGGPTDTQYF	TGTGCCAGCAGCTTAGGAGGGGGGCCCACAGATACGCAGTATTTT
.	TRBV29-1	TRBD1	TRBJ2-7	CSVTTGKAYEQYF	TGCAGCGTAACGACAGGGAAGGCGTACGAGCAGTACTTC
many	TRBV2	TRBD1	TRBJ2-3	CASSAPGQGSTDTQYF	TGTGCCAGCAGTGCTCCGGGACAGGGGAGCACAGATACGCAGTATTTT
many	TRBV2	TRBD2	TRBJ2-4	CASMKGLARYIQYF	TGTGCCAGCATGAAGGGACTAGCTCGATACATTCAGTACTTC